Each of the 11 T cell receptor beta chains below was sequenced from the same sample in a study of shared clonotypes between healthy human individuals. Data came from immunoSEQ multiplex PCR; TCRdb stores just in-frame clones and leaves some out. The data contain fewer than 400,000 clones, roughly 70% of them seen just once; the ten biggest clones take up 10% to 13%. Specimen: memory CD4+ T cells sorted from blood. The subset denotes: CD45RA-negative fraction. Receptors were obtained from a man younger than 40 in good health.

The CDR3 DNA reads as TGTGCCAGCAGCTCGGGACAGGGAATCGTTCGTTTCTCCTACGAGCAGTACTTC. Translation: CASSSGQGIVRFSYEQYF. The chain joins TRBV7-2 to TRBJ2-7; TRBD1 matches at 9 bases. V shed 4 bases, J shed 0 bases, and the junction held 13 bases outside the gene matches. Looked up from germline, CDR1 is SGHTA and CDR2 is FQGNSA. This CDR3 spans 18 amino acids.

This clone was picked up a small number of times. J is TRBJ1-5 and V is TRBV10-2, with D maybe TRBD1 (5 bases). The V and J ends lost 2 bases and 0 bases respectively, with 11 bases between them. The CDR3 has 16 residues. CDR1 and CDR2 (germline): WSHSY, SAAADI. The CDR3 region is CASSENPGNSNQPQHF. CDR3 DNA: TGCGCCAGCAGTGAGAATCCAGGGAATAGCAATCAGCCCCAGCATTTT.

The gene calls are TRBV7-8 and TRBJ2-3; D might be TRBD2 (7 bases). The V and J ends lost 2 bases and 0 bases respectively, with 12 bases between them. The CDR3 length is 16 residues. CDR1 SGHVS and CDR2 FQNEAQ come from the germline V gene. Written as DNA, the CDR3 is TGTGCCAGCAGCTTATTAGAGGGGGGGAGCACAGATACGCAGTATTTT. It translates to CASSLLEGGSTDTQYF.

The V and J genes are TRBV2 and TRBJ1-2; 8 positions agree with TRBD1. V lost 6 bases to trimming and J lost 6 bases; unmatched junction nucleotides: 3. The CDR3 spans 12 residues. The V gene's germline CDR1 is SNHLY and CDR2 FYNNEI. The CDR3 loop is CASSGTGDGYTF. Here the CDR3 DNA reads TGTGCCAGCAGCGGGACAGGCGATGGCTACACCTTC.

This rearrangement joins TRBV11-3 to TRBJ2-1, with unresolved D. The ends were cut back, 4 bases at V and 6 bases at J, with 16 bases in the middle. Germline V gene sequence: CDR1 SGHNT, CDR2 YENEEA. This CDR3 has 15 residues. In nucleotides, the CDR3 is TGTGCCAGCAGCTCCAGATCTCTACTGAGCAATGAGCAGTTCTTC. This sequence encodes CASSSRSLLSNEQFF.

The chain is built from TRBV9 and TRBJ1-3; weak D call: TRBD1 (5 bases). The CDR3 covers 15 residues. Per germline, CDR1 SGDLS and CDR2 YYNGEE. Trimming left V 4 bases short and J 8 bases short, with 19 bases between. DNA of the CDR3: TGTGCCAGCAGCCAGGACGGTCGAACGGGGGACACCATATATTTT. Translated: CASSQDGRTGDTIYF.

This chain joins TRBV2 and TRBJ1-1; D perhaps matches TRBD1 (5 bases). The CDR3 has 13 residues. Germline V gives CDR1 SNHLY, CDR2 FYNNEI. V was cut by 7 bases and J by 3 bases, with 12 bases left in between. Here the CDR3 DNA reads TGTGCCAGCACCAGGGTAGGTTACACTGAAGCTTTCTTT. Encoded protein: CASTRVGYTEAFF.

V is TRBV18 and J is TRBJ1-1; possibly TRBD1 for D (6 bases). The CDR3 sequence is 11 residues long. Trimming stripped 6 bases from V and 7 bases from J, with 9 bases between. Per germline, CDR1 KGHSH and CDR2 LQKENI. CDR3 in amino acids: CASSAQGEAFF. CDR3 bases: TGTGCCAGCTCTGCACAGGGTGAAGCTTTCTTT.

The CDR3 nucleotides read TGCAGCGTTGCTGTCCGGGGGCGTTCCTACAATGAGCAGTTCTTC. Translated: CSVAVRGRSYNEQFF. The chain has TRBV29-1 and TRBJ2-1, with D perhaps being TRBD1 or TRBD2 (6 bases each). V lost 4 bases and J lost 1, with 14 bases in between. Germline V gives CDR1 SQVTM, CDR2 ANQGSEA. This CDR3 is 15 amino acids long.

The V call is TRBV19, the J call TRBJ2-3, with D uncertain. Germline assignment: CDR1 LNHDA and CDR2 SQIVND (reference sequence). The CDR3 is 14 amino acids. Trimming took 4 bases from V and 0 from J, leaving 8 bases between them. DNA for the CDR3: TGTGCCAGTAGTACGCAAGTTAGCACAGATACGCAGTATTTT. This codes for CASSTQVSTDTQYF.

The V and J genes are TRBV15 and TRBJ1-2; D uncertain. The CDR3 covers 16 residues. Trimming took 4 bases from V and 4 from J, leaving 19 bases between them. Germline V gene lookup returns CDR1 LNHNV and CDR2 YYDKDF (reference sequence). CDR3: CATSTHPSMVTYGYTF. DNA for the CDR3: TGTGCCACCAGCACTCACCCATCGATGGTGACCTATGGCTACACCTTC. The whole variable domain, filled in from reference TRBV15 and TRBJ1-2, reads DAMVIQNPRYQVTQFGKPVTLSCSQTLNHNVMYWYQQKSSQAPKLLFHYYDKDFNNEADTPDNFQSRRPNTSFCFLDIRSPGLGDTAMYLCATSTHPSMVTYGYTFGSGTRLTVV.